The 5 T cell receptor beta chains in this list originate from one sample, sequenced in a study of post-analysis software for immune sequencing data. Points from the study as a whole: Patients carried roughly 5 TRBV segments more frequently than controls did, and TRBV5-6, TRBV5-1 and TRBV20-1 were among them.

No antigen has been identified for these receptors. cDNA libraries for TCR beta contained unique molecular identifiers. TCRdb processed the PCR reads anew with MiXCR; each CDR3 protein has one entry. The table lists over 150,000 distinct CDR3 sequences, over 25% of them singletons. The sample consisted of blood. The receptors come from a girl aged 5 to 17 with multiple sclerosis.

This clonotype showed up just a few times. This rearrangement joins TRBV7-3 to TRBJ2-6; 8 bases are a match to TRBD1. Germline V CDR1 and CDR2: SGHTA, FQGTGA. The CDR3 spans 18 residues. J gave up 4 bases and V 0 bases, and 8 bases lay outside the gene matches. As DNA, the CDR3 is TGTGCCAGCAGCTTAACCCCGGCAGGGGGCTCCGGGGCCAACGTCCTGACTTTC. It codes for CASSLTPAGGSGANVLTF.

This clonotype has at least ten counts. This chain links TRBV27 with TRBJ2-7; a possible D gene is TRBD2 (6 bases). The CDR3 spans 16 residues. Trimming cost V 1 base and J 2 bases, with 15 bases left between them. Germline V gene lookup returns CDR1 MNHEY and CDR2 SMNVEV (reference sequence). The CDR3, as DNA: TGTGCCAGCAGTTTATTCGGTAGCGGAGCCGCCTACGAGCAGTACTTC. Protein sequence: CASSLFGSGAAYEQYF.

The sample holds many counts of this clonotype. The chain combines TRBV5-1 with TRBJ1-2; possible D gene TRBD1, 5 bases. Germline loops: CDR1 SGHRS, CDR2 YFSETQ. The V gene lost 0 bases and the J gene lost 2 bases, with 11 bases spanning the gap. The CDR3 is 15 residues long. CDR3 amino acids: CASSLERRGNYGYTF. The CDR3 DNA follows: TGCGCCAGCAGCTTGGAGAGGAGGGGAAACTATGGCTACACCTTC.

As concerns this clonotype: At one end the junction does not follow the germline gene, possibly because of a read error. V usage is TRBV6-5 and J usage is TRBJ1-5, with D unclear. The CDR3 contains 13 residues. Germline assignment: CDR1 MNHEY and CDR2 SVGAGI. The CDR3 DNA sequence: TGTGCCGGCAGTCCCCGGGGTTATCAGCCCCAGCATTTT. It specifies CAGSPRGYQPQHF.

The chain recombines TRBV19 with TRBJ2-2; the match to TRBD1 covers 7 bases. V dropped 7 bases and J dropped 5; count of bases not matched to a gene: 1. This CDR3 spans 12 amino acids. Germline V gene lookup returns CDR1 LNHDA and CDR2 SQIVND (reference sequence). The chain's CDR3 is CASTTGTGELFF. Written as DNA, the CDR3 is TGTGCCAGTACGACAGGGACCGGGGAGCTGTTTTTT.